This TCR beta chain was profiled in a study of blood T cell repertoires in COVID-19. Clones were read by immunoSEQ multiplex PCR, and TCRdb kept only the in-frame ones, dropping some. Of about 180,000 clones listed, 80% to 85% are singletons. Trimming took 3 bases from V and 5 from J, leaving 8 bases between them. Germline CDR1 DFQATT, CDR2 SNEGSKA (reference sequence). This CDR3 contains 11 residues. This clone was observed once. The chain combines TRBV20-1 with TRBJ2-7; tentatively, D is TRBD2 (5 bases). The sample consisted of peripheral blood. This receptor was identified in a woman older than 75 with COVID-19, enrolled during active disease. CDR3 protein: CSARRRHEQYF. The CDR3 DNA follows: TGCAGTGCTAGGAGGAGGCACGAGCAGTACTTC.